This T cell receptor beta chain was found in a study of cytomegalovirus exposure and HLA in healthy donors (TCRdb year 2017). Concerning the study at large: In an earlier analysis of about 560 of the donors, about 260 Gb of sequence data and 117 million unique TCR beta sequences from about 190 million T cells were reported. Every repertoire in the discovery cohort had been generated on one and the same sequencing platform. Across some 400 genotyped donors of the cohort, an average of about 240,000 unique TCR beta nucleotide sequences per donor were sequenced, and roughly 18% of those sequences were non-productive. Typing coverage varied by locus: about 629-630 donors for A, B, C, DRB1 and DQB1; about 520 for DQA1; 606 for DPA1; roughly 450 for DPB1. About five DR-DQ haplotypes were handled as single units for association and clustering, since linkage in the cohort was strong. To decide whether each TCR beta V gene segment behaved as functional or pseudogenic, an earlier analysis of over 500 of the donors relied on high-throughput TCR beta sequencing. In the later analysis, no new phenotypic data were used to find candidate immune exposures; instead, reliance was placed on TCR beta sequences and their occurrence across donors. The genetic ancestry cluster associated with self-reported Caucasian donors included approximately 85% of the 398 genotyped donors. In addition to the first cohort of 666 subjects, a separate validation cohort of 120 different subjects was used. HLA typing included class I and class II loci at four-digit resolution. A later analysis re-analyzed previously published TCR beta repertoires from approximately 700 donors and added high-resolution HLA genotyping to study TCR occurrence patterns. The study used immunosequencing to profile the T cell repertoires of approximately 690 subjects and linked those repertoires to cytomegalovirus serostatus. In a later genetic analysis, genome-wide SNP genotypes for about three fifths of the roughly 670 donors were used, and that subset was treated as a discovery cohort. To predict cytomegalovirus infection status, the study combined high-throughput TCR immunosequencing, statistical association of individual TCRs with disease status, and machine learning. Donor age, sex, ethnicity and CMV serostatus were collected together with the repertoire data. Roughly 290 gigabases of sequencing data and around 80 million unique TCR sequences made up an early release that covered fewer than 650 HLA-typed donors. The study aimed to test whether cataloging public T cell receptors could reveal signatures of past pathogen exposure. The paper as a whole reports these results and caveats: Most TCR sequences were seen in very few donors, while some public TCRs were found in many individuals. Correlated functional status among segregating V segments might reflect linkage disequilibrium, but an unknown experimental factor could not be ruled out. According to a later genetic analysis, donors in an Asian-associated ancestry cluster had fewer N-insertions in productive TCRs than the approximately 670-donor mean. Most CMV-associated TCR beta chains appeared to be HLA-restricted in a later analysis, and the HLA associations seemed to be driven largely by CMV exposure. Cytomegalovirus status was reported to be diagnosed by the classifier with high specificity and sensitivity in both the original and validation cohorts. A group of highly shared sequence variants was considered likely to be a technical artifact of the sequencing pipeline. Several of the top co-occurrence clusters appeared to be linked to parvovirus B19, influenza, CMV and Epstein-Barr virus, according to a later analysis. In a later analysis, TCR association rates were found to vary across HLA loci, with the most associated TCRs seen for DRB1 alleles and the fewest for HLA-C alleles. The 87-base-pair reads could not distinguish some IMGT-functional V segments, including TRBV6-2 and TRBV6-3, so those segments were excluded. Assigning TCR associations to individual alleles was difficult when HLA alleles, especially DR and DQ, strongly co-occurred. The presence/absence analyses assumed that sequencing depth was roughly uniform across donors, and that assumption may not be true. The study gave a list of 150 to 200 TCR beta chains associated with cytomegalovirus. In a later analysis, some 18,000 TCR beta sequences were associated with specific HLA alleles at a false discovery rate of 0.05. In vitro tests confirmed that a few of the cytomegalovirus-associated TCR beta chains recognize cytomegalovirus antigens. For the cohort, immune exposure information was limited to CMV serostatus. Because HLA typing was missing for some donors at each locus, association tests included only the typed subset. A later genetic analysis associated a missense DCLRE1C variant with V-gene and J-gene trimming of TCR beta chains, and an independent cohort replicated the association. In an earlier analysis of more than 450 of the donors, most TCR beta V segments were observed in productive rearrangements about 90% or about 30% of the time, broadly matching IMGT annotations. Compared with equally common non-associated chains, HLA-associated TCR beta chains in a later analysis were more clonally expanded and had lower generation probabilities. Only TCR beta chains were sequenced in this cohort, and the absence of alpha or paired-chain data limited detectable features. Seventeen rarely observed V segments, including chromosome 9 orphons, were excluded from the earlier analysis of several hundred of the donors because counts were too low. A further reported finding was that TCR beta sequences accurately predicted the HLA-A and HLA-B alleles for most subjects in the first cohort. The authors suggested that the approach could potentially be generalized to other disease states and immunological phenotypes.

The cohort comprised some 680 healthy bone marrow donors. At the time of sampling, every cohort member was nominally healthy, though immune exposures that went unrecorded were likely present. The donor was CMV seronegative and was included in the group of 352 seronegative cohort members. Each donor provided a peripheral blood sample, and peripheral blood mononuclear cells were used for TCR beta sequencing. Genomic DNA was extracted from the blood cell samples with the Qiagen DNeasy Blood Extraction Kit. As regards this clone: The target of this receptor is not known. No quality values exist for individual bases; no much larger clone is one base distant.

The library was built by means of the immunoSEQ multiplex PCR assay. The multiplex PCR relied on a mix of 60 forward primers for TCR Vbeta segments and 13 reverse primers for TCR Jbeta segments. Amplification of the CDR3 region of rearranged TCR beta genes was performed with a multiplex PCR assay on genomic DNA. The Illumina HiSeq System was used to sequence the amplified TCR beta libraries as 87-base-pair reads. As for the original processing: In a later analysis, approximately 74 million unique TCR beta chains were counted across the roughly 670 repertoires, and approximately 11 million of these chains were shared by at least two donors. To remove PCR and sequencing errors, raw reads were error-corrected and collapsed into unique sequences using a nearest-neighbor algorithm that merged closely related sequences. Alignment of CDR3 sequences to IMGT reference sequences was used to assign V, D and J gene segments. For a sequence to be retained, at least a six-nucleotide match to both a V gene segment and a J gene segment was required. A rearrangement was called productive if the CDR3 had no stop codons and remained in frame with V and J, and every other rearrangement was called non-productive. CDR3 was defined according to IMGT convention as the region running from the second conserved V-encoded cysteine to the conserved J-encoded phenylalanine. The earlier analysis of approximately 590 of the donors excluded any sequence lacking an unambiguous match to a single V gene segment. In an earlier analysis of approximately 550 of the donors, V segments were called functional above 56.7% productive rearrangements and were called segregating when the between-donor standard deviation exceeded 5%. A statistical classification framework was built for diagnosing cytomegalovirus status from the catalog of TCR beta chain sequences. A later analysis assigned V and J genes by comparing TCR nucleotide sequences with IMGT/GENE-DB human TR gene sequences. A later analysis assigned CDR3 sequences and most-parsimonious VDJ recombination scenarios with the TCRdist pipeline. In a later analysis, every TCR beta chain was defined by the combination of its CDR3 amino acid sequence and its V-gene family, and reads without a unique V-gene family were dropped. In a later analysis, approximately 590 highly shared, low-generation-probability nucleotide sequences were removed to address suspected cross-contamination and a sequencing artifact. In a later analysis, a clonal expansion index was calculated for each public chain from normalized within-repertoire ranks of inferred template counts. In a later analysis, generation probabilities were computed with a VDJ recombination model fitted to out-of-frame rearrangements, and the resulting probabilities were checked against IGoR. In a later analysis, hypergeometric tests were used to score TCR-TCR, TCR-HLA and TCR-CMV co-occurrence, with a repertoire-size bias correction applied to TCR pairs. In a later analysis, false discovery rates were estimated by permuting HLA or CMV assignments 20 times. In a later analysis, co-occurring TCRs were grouped using DBSCAN, with TCRdist sequence similarity added in when clustering inside HLA-allele-positive subsets. Repertoires with fewer than 30,000 or more than 120,000 public chains, plus five repertoires with anomalous nucleotide sharing, were excluded from co-occurrence clustering. TCRdb holds this immuneACCESS table with in-frame rearrangements only. Some clones are missing; in checked studies, unresolved V genes explain under half, and the rest has no known cause. V and J calls and clone size follow that table, whereas D and trimming were derived from the DNA. This sample gives 200,000 or so clones in total; about 82% of them show up just once. The ten largest clones add up to about 3% of the sample.

The CDR3 holds 13 amino acids from the cysteine to the phenylalanine. CDR3 DNA is the only sequence kept; it has 39 bases, read in frame from the first base. Reading the germline V gene (reference sequence) gives CDR1 SSHAT and CDR2 FNYEAQ. This TCR was sampled from a man under 40 in good health and CMV-seronegative. In this chain, TRBV7-7 is recombined with TRBJ2-2; TRBD1 might be the D gene, on 6 matching bases. The sample was PBMCs. The nucleotide sequence reads TGTGCTAGTGGACAGCCTGACACCGGGGAGCTGTTTTTT. This translates into CASGQPDTGELFF.